The subject of this entry is one T cell receptor beta chain. The authors ran a second PCR of 7 to 11 cycles using a sample-barcoded 5' primer and a J-beta primer mix. A 12-random-nucleotide template-switch adaptor tagged each cDNA molecule. MiXCR was run by TCRdb on the 5' RACE reads, yielding one entry per CDR3 protein. Counted here are roughly 800,000 distinct CDR3 sequences, under 30% occurring once; the ten biggest clones make up about 3%. The data belong to a study of blood T cells in healthy people across ages. The ends were cut back, 2 bases at V and 2 bases at J, with 9 bases in the middle. CDR1 MNHEY and CDR2 SVGAGI come from the germline V gene. The CDR3 totals 14 residues. The same data also contributed to another study, on T cells of mothers and their children.

This clonotype was obtained from a boy aged 5-17 years in good health. This chain joins TRBV6-5 and TRBJ2-5, with D perhaps matching TRBD1 (6 bases). Sequenced input: blood. The CDR3 spells CASSYNGQQETQYF. The DNA of the CDR3 is TGTGCCAGCAGTTACAACGGACAGCAAGAGACCCAGTACTTC.